A single sample gave rise to the 23 T cell receptor beta chains below, sequenced in a study of patients and donors after allogeneic stem cell transplantation. TCRdb fed the RT-PCR reads into MiXCR, producing one record per CDR3 protein. The sample yields roughly 200,000 distinct CDR3 sequences, around 41% seen once. What was sequenced was blood, either unsorted or a sorted T cell fraction (not recorded which). These receptor sequences come from a human donor who was either an allogeneic HSCT recipient or a stem cell or donor lymphocyte infusion donor (not recorded which). It is not recorded whose cells these are; they may come from a transplant donor.

This clonotype turned up a few times. The J gene is TRBJ1-2, the V gene TRBV21-1; TRBD1 is the table's D call, not checked against the DNA. TRBV21-1 is a known pseudogene. This CDR3 comprises 17 residues. CDR3 DNA sequence: TGTGCCAGCAGCAGACAATATCGGCAGGGTACGGACTATGGCTACACCTTC. The encoded protein is CASSRQYRQGTDYGYTF.

V is TRBV6-1 and J is TRBJ1-3; tentative D call: TRBD1 (6 bases). Germline loops: CDR1 MNHNS, CDR2 SASEGT. The CDR3 runs 15 residues. V lost 5 bases, J lost 2 bases, and 13 bases lay in between. CDR3 amino acids: CASSQQGSPGNTIYF. In DNA form, the CDR3 reads TGTGCCAGCAGTCAACAGGGTAGTCCTGGAAACACCATATATTTT.

The V gene is TRBV6-2 or TRBV6-3, the J gene TRBJ1-2; weak D call: TRBD1 (5 bases). Trimming took off 2 bases at V and 1 base at J, with 11 bases between the two ends. The CDR3 runs 15 residues. The germline V gene has CDR1 MNHEY and CDR2 SVGEGT. The CDR3 protein is CASSYSLTDNYGYTF. The CDR3 bases are TGTGCCAGCAGTTACAGCCTGACAGATAACTATGGCTACACCTTC.

This clonotype was counted only a few times. The chain uses TRBV5-1 and TRBJ1-1, with TRBD1 identical over 7 bases. In germline, CDR1 is SGHRS, CDR2 YFSETQ. CDR3 length: 14 amino acids. Losses at the gene ends were 4 bases for V and 5 bases for J; bases not matched to a gene: 8. The CDR3 protein is CASSRRQGGTEAFF. The CDR3 DNA reads as TGCGCCAGCAGCCGTAGACAGGGTGGAACTGAAGCTTTCTTT.

Only a few counts were recorded for this clonotype. The CDR3 region is CASSSDRRNTEAFF. The CDR3 coding sequence is TGTGCCAGCAGCTCGGACAGGCGGAACACTGAAGCTTTCTTT. This rearrangement joins TRBV11-2 to TRBJ1-1; TRBD1 aligns across 7 bases. Germline loops: CDR1 SGHAT, CDR2 FQNNGV. With 4 bases clipped from V and 1 base from J, the junction kept 3 bases outside the gene matches. The CDR3 has 14 amino acids.

The CDR3 loop is CASREGNEAFF. The CDR3 DNA reads TGTGCCAGCAGGGAGGGGAACGAAGCTTTCTTT. The chain recombines TRBV12-3 or TRBV12-4 with TRBJ1-1; D might be TRBD1 (5 bases). CDR3 length: 11 residues. Trimming left V 6 bases short and J 8 bases short, with 10 bases between.

This chain connects TRBV4-3 to TRBJ2-7, with D perhaps assigned TRBD1 or TRBD2 (6 bases each). V lost 2 bases and J 2 bases, leaving 19 bases between the germline ends. Per germline, CDR1 LGHNA and CDR2 YSLEER. The CDR3 consists of 17 residues. The CDR3 DNA follows: TGCGCCAGCAGCCAAAAAATGGGGGGCTTCCCCCCCTACGAGCAGTACTTC. Protein sequence: CASSQKMGGFPPYEQYF.

The chain carries TRBV15 and TRBJ2-5, with 8 bases that match TRBD2. Germline values: CDR1 LNHNV, CDR2 YYDKDF (reference sequence). V shed 4 bases and J 3 bases; nucleotides not matched to a gene: 7. The CDR3 has 15 residues. The CDR3 DNA sequence: TGTGCCACCAGCAAAGCGGGAGATCGAGAAGAGACCCAGTACTTC. Translating gives CATSKAGDREETQYF.

The rearrangement uses TRBV9 and TRBJ2-7; D ambiguous. Germline CDR1 SGDLS, CDR2 YYNGEE. The CDR3 sequence is 11 residues long. Trimming took off 0 bases at V and 7 bases at J, with 5 bases between the two ends. The DNA of the CDR3 is TGTGCCAGCAGCGTAGGGCTTGAGCAGTACTTC. This gives the protein CASSVGLEQYF. Filled out from reference TRBV9 and TRBJ2-7, the complete variable domain reads DSGVTQTPKHLITATGQRVTLRCSPRSGDLSVYWYQQSLDQGLQFLIQYYNGEERAKGNILERFSAQQFPDLHSELNLSSLELGDSALYFCASSVGLEQYFGPGTRLTVT.

There are a few counts of this clonotype. CDR3 loop: CASSVDPATSYGYTF. The CDR3 coding sequence is TGTGCCAGCAGCGTAGATCCAGCTACGAGCTATGGCTACACCTTC. The chain recombines TRBV9 with TRBJ1-2; D gene ambiguous. CDR3 length equals 15 residues. Germline values: CDR1 SGDLS, CDR2 YYNGEE. With 0 bases removed from V and 4 bases from J, the gap between germline ends came to 13 bases.

This clonotype was detected only a few times. The rearrangement links TRBV6-1 to TRBJ1-1, with a possible D match to TRBD1 (5 bases). The germline V and J ends were trimmed by 7 bases and 3 bases, with 12 bases remaining between them. Germline lookup yields CDR1 MNHNS and CDR2 SASEGT. The CDR3 is made up of 13 amino acids. CDR3 in amino acids: CASTWTGDTEAFF. CDR3 DNA sequence: TGTGCCAGCACTTGGACGGGGGACACTGAAGCTTTCTTT.

This clonotype was found a few times. The V and J genes are TRBV9 and TRBJ1-6; the D is unclear. The CDR3 is made up of 14 amino acids. The V end was cut by 5 bases, the J end by 1 base, with 7 bases between. Germline V gene sequence: CDR1 SGDLS, CDR2 YYNGEE. The CDR3 loop is CASREVSYNSPLHF. CDR3 sequence (DNA): TGTGCCAGCAGAGAGGTTTCCTATAATTCACCCCTCCACTTT.

This sequence joins TRBV13 and TRBJ2-7; TRBD2 agrees at 9 bases. The CDR3 loop spans 16 amino acids. Unmatched junction bases numbered 14, after V lost 5 bases and J lost 6 bases. Germline V gene sequence: CDR1 PRHDT, CDR2 FYEKMQ (reference sequence). Here the CDR3 reads CASSPGPSGILREQYF. Written as DNA, the CDR3 is TGTGCCAGCAGCCCAGGCCCTAGCGGGATTCTCCGCGAGCAGTACTTC.

The chain couples TRBV29-1 to TRBJ2-1; perhaps TRBD1 as D (6 bases). The CDR3 loop spans 13 amino acids. The germline CDR1 and CDR2 sequences are SQVTM and ANQGSEA. CDR3 coding DNA: TGCAGTTATAACAGGGAACTCTACAATGAGCAGTTCTTC. Protein sequence: CSYNRELYNEQFF.

The rearrangement joins TRBV12-3 or TRBV12-4 to TRBJ1-4; D perhaps matches TRBD1 (5 bases). This CDR3 is built from 12 residues. The V end lost 3 bases, the J end lost 8 bases, and 7 bases lay between the germline ends. The CDR3 coding sequence is TGTGCCAGCAGTTTGGGGGGAGAAAAACTGTTTTTT. This gives the protein CASSLGGEKLFF.

Here the CDR3 reads CSAYDPLSGMNTEAFF. The CDR3 DNA reads TGCAGTGCTTATGACCCGCTTTCTGGTATGAACACTGAAGCTTTCTTT. The chain joins TRBV20-1 to TRBJ1-1; D is unclear. The CDR3 contains 16 residues. Germline CDR1 DFQATT, CDR2 SNEGSKA (reference sequence). V was cut by 5 bases and J by 0 bases, with 19 bases left in between.

This clonotype was seen only a few times. The chain carries TRBV6-5 and TRBJ1-1; TRBD1 matches 10 bases. J gave up 1 base and V 6 bases, and 8 bases lay outside the gene matches. Germline V CDR1 and CDR2: MNHEY, SVGAGI. This CDR3 has 16 residues. The CDR3 loop reads CASRHRDRGANTEAFF. For the CDR3, the DNA is TGTGCCAGCAGACACCGGGACAGGGGTGCGAACACTGAAGCTTTCTTT.

The rearrangement joins TRBV20-1 to TRBJ2-2; D is perhaps TRBD2 (5 bases). CDR1 and CDR2 from the germline V gene are DFQATT and SNEGSKA (reference sequence). The CDR3 loop spans 12 amino acids. V lost 5 bases to trimming and J lost 6 bases, with 10 bases between them. The CDR3, as DNA: TGCAGTGCTGTCCCCGGGGCCGGGGAGCTGTTTTTT. Translated: CSAVPGAGELFF.

The chain recombines TRBV24-1 with TRBJ1-1; D is possibly TRBD1 (5 bases). Germline values: CDR1 KGHDR, CDR2 SFDVKD. There are 12 residues in the CDR3. V dropped 3 bases and J dropped 6 bases, with 7 bases sitting between them. The CDR3 DNA sequence: TGTGCCACCAGTGATGGGGGTTCTGAAGCTTTCTTT. Translation: CATSDGGSEAFF.

Only a few counts were recorded for this clonotype. The V and J genes are TRBV10-3 and TRBJ1-2; D is perhaps TRBD1 (5 bases). The CDR3 is 16 amino acids. The V end was cut by 0 bases, the J end by 3 bases, with 14 bases between. Germline V lookup: CDR1 ENHRY, CDR2 SYGVKD. CDR3 nucleotides: TGTGCCATCAGTGAGTCGCAGGGCAGAGAAGACTATGGCTACACCTTC. As protein: CAISESQGREDYGYTF.

The V call is TRBV20-1, the J call TRBJ2-1; 11 bases are shared with TRBD2. This CDR3 spans 14 amino acids. V lost 2 bases to trimming and J lost 9 bases; unmatched junction nucleotides: 6. From germline, CDR1 is DFQATT and CDR2 SNEGSKA (reference sequence). The CDR3, as DNA: TGCAGTGCTAGAAGAACTAGCGGGAGATCTGAGCAGTTCTTC. Its protein product is CSARRTSGRSEQFF.

This clonotype was seen many times. J is TRBJ1-2 and V is TRBV5-1; weak D call: TRBD1 (5 bases). This CDR3 is 13 amino acids long. Germline-derived CDR1 and CDR2 are SGHRS and YFSETQ. The ends were cut back, 3 bases at V and 3 bases at J, with 9 bases in the middle. Here the CDR3 DNA reads TGCGCCAGCAGCTACGGAGGGGACTATGGCTACACCTTC. It codes for CASSYGGDYGYTF.

The chain has TRBV27 and TRBJ2-7, with D perhaps TRBD1 or TRBD2 (5 bases each). Germline assignment: CDR1 MNHEY and CDR2 SMNVEV (reference sequence). The CDR3 is 14 amino acids. V lost 5 bases, J lost 2 bases, and 13 bases lay in between. This chain's CDR3 is CASSPPGPTYEQYF. DNA of the CDR3: TGTGCCAGCAGTCCCCCGGGGCCAACCTACGAGCAGTACTTC.